What follows describes a single TCR beta chain. The sample is drawn from a study of early stage breast cancer tumors. Overall study: Of some 17 invasive breast tumors, about a dozen were hormone receptor-positive, HER2-negative. Invasive lobular carcinomas made up about 35% of the 12 ER+/PR+/HER2- tumors.

Sequenced by immunoSEQ multiplex PCR; TCRdb stores in-frame clones only, minus some. The sample records approximately 3,000 clones, roughly 64% being singletons. The sample was breast tumor tissue. This clonotype was sampled from a person aged 35-49 years with breast cancer.

The CDR3 bases are TGTGCCAGCAGTACCTTTCGGGAGGGGACCGGGGAGCTGTTTTTT. This codes for CASSTFREGTGELFF. V and J are TRBV6-6 and TRBJ2-2; 8 bases line up with TRBD2. The CDR3 has 15 amino acids. CDR1 is MNHNY, CDR2 SVGAGI, per germline (reference sequence). V shed 5 bases, J shed 5 bases, and the junction held 7 bases outside the gene matches.